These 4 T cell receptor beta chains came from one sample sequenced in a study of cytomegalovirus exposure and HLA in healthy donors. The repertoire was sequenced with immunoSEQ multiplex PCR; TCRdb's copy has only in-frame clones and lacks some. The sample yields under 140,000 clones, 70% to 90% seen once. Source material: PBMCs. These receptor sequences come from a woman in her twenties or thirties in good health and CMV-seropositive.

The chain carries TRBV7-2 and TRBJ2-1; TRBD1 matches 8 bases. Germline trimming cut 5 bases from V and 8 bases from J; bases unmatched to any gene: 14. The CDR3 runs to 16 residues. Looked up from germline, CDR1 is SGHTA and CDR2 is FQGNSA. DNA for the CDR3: TGTGCCAGCAGCAAACCCCCAGGGGGCATTTCGGATGAGCAGTTCTTC. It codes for CASSKPPGGISDEQFF.

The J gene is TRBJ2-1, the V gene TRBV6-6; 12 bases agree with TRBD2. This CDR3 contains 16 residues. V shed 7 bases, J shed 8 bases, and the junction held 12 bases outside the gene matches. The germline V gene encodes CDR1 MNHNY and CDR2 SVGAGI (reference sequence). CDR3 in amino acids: CASTHKPSGGGHEQFF. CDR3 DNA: TGTGCCAGCACACACAAACCTAGCGGGGGGGGTCATGAGCAGTTCTTC.

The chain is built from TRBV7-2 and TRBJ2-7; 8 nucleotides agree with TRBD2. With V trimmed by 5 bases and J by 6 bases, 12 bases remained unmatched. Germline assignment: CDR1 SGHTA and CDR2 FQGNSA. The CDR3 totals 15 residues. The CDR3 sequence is CASSIQAGVGAEQYF. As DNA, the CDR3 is TGTGCCAGCAGCATACAAGCGGGAGTAGGGGCCGAGCAGTACTTC.

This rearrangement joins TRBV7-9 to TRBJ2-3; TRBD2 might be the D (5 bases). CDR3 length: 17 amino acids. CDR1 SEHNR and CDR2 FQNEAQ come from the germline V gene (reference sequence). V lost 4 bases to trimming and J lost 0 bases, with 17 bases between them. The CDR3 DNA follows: TGTGCCAGCAGCTCCGCTAGCCGTGGCCATAGCACAGATACGCAGTATTTT. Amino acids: CASSSASRGHSTDTQYF. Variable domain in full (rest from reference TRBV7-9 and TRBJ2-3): DTGVSQNPRHKITKRGQNVTFRCDPISEHNRLYWYRQTLGQGPEFLTYFQNEAQLEKSRLLSDRFSAERPKGSFSTLEIQRTEQGDSAMYLCASSSASRGHSTDTQYFGPGTRLTVL.